This entry lists 3 T cell receptor beta chains sequenced from one sample in a study of blood T cell repertoires in COVID-19. Profiled with immunoSEQ multiplex PCR; TCRdb holds only in-frame clones, not every one. The repertoire holds 110,000 or so clones, with about 85% as singletons. Sequenced sample: peripheral blood. The source is a human donor in a cohort sampled during active COVID-19.

The chain uses TRBV20-1 and TRBJ2-7; tentative D call: TRBD2 (6 bases). V lost 6 bases and J lost 6, with 9 bases in between. This CDR3 has 10 amino acids. In germline, CDR1 is DFQATT, CDR2 SNEGSKA (reference sequence). This chain's CDR3 is CSAGRSEQYF. The CDR3 region has the DNA TGCAGTGCAGGGAGGAGCGAGCAGTACTTC.

This clone was seen once. This sequence joins TRBV4-3 and TRBJ2-7; 12 bases line up with TRBD2. Germline V gene sequence: CDR1 LGHNA, CDR2 YSLEER. V shed 1 base and J 0 bases; nucleotides not matched to a gene: 1. The CDR3 loop spans 16 amino acids. The CDR3 loop reads CASSQGTSGVSYEQYF. The CDR3 DNA follows: TGCGCCAGCAGCCAAGGGACTAGCGGGGTCTCCTACGAGCAGTACTTC.

This chain connects TRBV7-2 to TRBJ2-1; D unclear. CDR1 and CDR2 (germline): SGHTA, FQGNSA. The V gene lost 0 bases and the J gene lost 0 bases, with 6 bases spanning the gap. CDR3 length: 15 amino acids. CDR3 region: CASSLALSSYNEQFF. CDR3 DNA sequence: TGTGCCAGCAGCTTAGCTCTTAGCTCCTACAATGAGCAGTTCTTC.